The following is a T cell receptor (beta chain) sequence with its context. Its antigen is unidentified. A history of autoimmune disease or systemic immunosuppression excluded patients. Sampling times: baseline, cycle 4 day 1, cycle 7 day 1. The sample comes from a study of OX40 agonist ivuxolimab in advanced cancers. Findings and limits, study-wide: The study found among the lowest clonal expansion in partial responders at 0.1-3.0 mg/kg. Circulating CD4+ and CD8+ T cells showed clonal expansion by week 6 at 0.1 to 3.0 mg/kg.

Sequencing used immunoSEQ multiplex PCR; TCRdb keeps in-frame clones, though not all of them. Of over 50,000 clones in the sample, 70% to 90% are singletons; the top ten hold roughly 1.9%. The sample in question was CD4+ or CD8+ T cells sorted from blood, obtained in a trial of the OX40 agonist ivuxolimab. The TCR was taken from an adult with an advanced solid tumor such as melanoma, head and neck, liver or kidney cancer.

The CDR3 DNA is TGTGCCAGCAGGAGGATTGGACAGGGGGCTAAATACACAGATACGCAGTATTTT. Translation gives CASRRIGQGAKYTDTQYF. The chain carries TRBV2 and TRBJ2-3, with TRBD1 matching 11 bases. Germline V gene data show CDR1 as SNHLY and CDR2 as FYNNEI. The CDR3 covers 18 residues. J gave up 2 bases and V 6 bases, and 13 bases lay outside the gene matches.